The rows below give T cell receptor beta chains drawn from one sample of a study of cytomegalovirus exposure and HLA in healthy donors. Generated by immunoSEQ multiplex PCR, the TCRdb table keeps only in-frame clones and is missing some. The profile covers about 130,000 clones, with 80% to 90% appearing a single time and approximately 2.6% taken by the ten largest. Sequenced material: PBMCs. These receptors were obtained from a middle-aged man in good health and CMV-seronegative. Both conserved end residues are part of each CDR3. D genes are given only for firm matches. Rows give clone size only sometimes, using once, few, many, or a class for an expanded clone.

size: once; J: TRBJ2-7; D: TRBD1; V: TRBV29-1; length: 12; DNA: TGCAGCGTTGTAGGGGACAGCCTCGAGCAGTACTTC; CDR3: CSVVGDSLEQYF
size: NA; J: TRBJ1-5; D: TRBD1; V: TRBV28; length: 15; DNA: TGTGCCAGCAGCTTCCCCGGGACAGGGGGCCAGCCCCAGCATTTT; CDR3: CASSFPGTGGQPQHF
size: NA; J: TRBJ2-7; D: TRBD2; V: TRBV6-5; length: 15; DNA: TGTGCCAGCAGCAGAGACGGGGGGGCCAAGTACGAGCAGTACTTC; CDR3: CASSRDGGAKYEQYF
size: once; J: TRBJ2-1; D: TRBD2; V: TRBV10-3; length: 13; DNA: TGTGCCATCAGTGCGGGACTAGAGGTTGAGCAGTTCTTC; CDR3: CAISAGLEVEQFF
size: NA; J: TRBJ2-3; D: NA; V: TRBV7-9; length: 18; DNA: TGTGCCAGCAGCTTAGTTGGGGCCCGGATAGATGAGTGGGATACGCAGTATTTT; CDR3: CASSLVGARIDEWDTQYF
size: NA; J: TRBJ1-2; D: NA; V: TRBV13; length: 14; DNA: TGTGCCAGCAGCTCGCGGGGGGGTAACTATGGCTACACCTTC; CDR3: CASSSRGGNYGYTF
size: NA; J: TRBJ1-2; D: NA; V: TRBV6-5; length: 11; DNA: TGTGCCAGCAGCCAGGGAAATGGCTACACCTTC; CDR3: CASSQGNGYTF
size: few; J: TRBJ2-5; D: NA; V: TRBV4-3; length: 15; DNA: TGCGCCAGCAGCCAAGATGACAGCCCCCAAGAGACCCAGTACTTC; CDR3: CASSQDDSPQETQYF
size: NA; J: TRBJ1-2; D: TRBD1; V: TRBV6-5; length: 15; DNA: TGTGCCAGCAGTTACCAGACAGGGGGCAAGTATGGCTACACCTTC; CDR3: CASSYQTGGKYGYTF
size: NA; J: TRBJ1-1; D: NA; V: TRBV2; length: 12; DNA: TGTGCCAGCACTCTGGACCCGGGAGTAGCTTTCTTT; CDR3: CASTLDPGVAFF
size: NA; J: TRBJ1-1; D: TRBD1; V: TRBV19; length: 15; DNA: TGTGCCAGTAGTACCTCGACAGGGGGGGACACTGAAGCTTTCTTT; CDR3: CASSTSTGGDTEAFF
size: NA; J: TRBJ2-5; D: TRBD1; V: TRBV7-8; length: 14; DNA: TGTGCCAGCAGCCTAAGACAGGGAGAAGAGACCCAGTACTTC; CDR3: CASSLRQGEETQYF
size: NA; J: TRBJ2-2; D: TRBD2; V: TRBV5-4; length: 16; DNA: TGTGCCAGCAGTCCCTCTCAGCGGGGGGGCCCCGGGGAGCTGTTTTTT; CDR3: CASSPSQRGGPGELFF
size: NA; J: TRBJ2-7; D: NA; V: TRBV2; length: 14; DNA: TGTGCCAGCAGTAGAGAGGGCCGACACGCTGGGCAGTACTTC; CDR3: CASSREGRHAGQYF
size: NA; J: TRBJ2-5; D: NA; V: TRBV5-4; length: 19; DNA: TGTGCCAGCAGCTTGGCTTCTCCGATCCTGGGCCCCTTGGGAGAGACCCAGTACTTC; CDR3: CASSLASPILGPLGETQYF
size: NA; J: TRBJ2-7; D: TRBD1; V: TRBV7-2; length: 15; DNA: TGTGCCAGCAGCTTAGGACAGGGGAGCGTATACGAGCAGTACTTC; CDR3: CASSLGQGSVYEQYF
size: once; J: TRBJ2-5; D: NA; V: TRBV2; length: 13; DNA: TGTGCCAGCAGTGCTCGAACAGCCGAGACCCAGTACTTC; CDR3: CASSARTAETQYF
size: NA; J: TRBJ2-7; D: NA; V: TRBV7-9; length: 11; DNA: TGTGCCAGCAGCTTACAGGGCGAGCAGTACTTC; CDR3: CASSLQGEQYF
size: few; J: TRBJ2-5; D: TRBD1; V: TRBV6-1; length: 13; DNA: TGTGCCAGCAATTTATCAGGGGGAGAGACCCAGTACTTC; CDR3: CASNLSGGETQYF
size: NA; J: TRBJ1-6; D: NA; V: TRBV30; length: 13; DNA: TGTGCCTGGAGAACCTTAGTAAATTCACCCCTCCACTTT; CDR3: CAWRTLVNSPLHF
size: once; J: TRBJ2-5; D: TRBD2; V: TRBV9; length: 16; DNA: TGTGCCAGCAGCGTAGGGGTTAGCGGGGGGACGGAGACCCAGTACTTC; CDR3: CASSVGVSGGTETQYF
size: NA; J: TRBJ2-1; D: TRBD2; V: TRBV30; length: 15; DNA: TGTGCCTGGAGCCGCGATACTAGCGGTTACAATGAGCAGTTCTTC; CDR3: CAWSRDTSGYNEQFF
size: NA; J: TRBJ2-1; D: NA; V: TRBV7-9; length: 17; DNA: TGTGCCAGCAGCTTGGGGTGGCGGGGCCCCTCCTACAATGAGCAGTTCTTC; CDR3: CASSLGWRGPSYNEQFF
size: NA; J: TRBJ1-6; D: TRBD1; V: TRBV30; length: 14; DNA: TGTGCCTGGTCTTCCGGGACAGGGAATTCACCCCTCCACTTT; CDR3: CAWSSGTGNSPLHF
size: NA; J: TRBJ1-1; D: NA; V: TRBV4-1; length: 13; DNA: TGCGCCAGCAGCCAAGCCCCCGAGGGAGGGTCTTTCTTT; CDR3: CASSQAPEGGSFF
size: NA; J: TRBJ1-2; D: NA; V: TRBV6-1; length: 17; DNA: TGTGCCAGCAGTGAAGCGTCTTCGGACTCTACGAGGGATGGCTACACCTTC; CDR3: CASSEASSDSTRDGYTF
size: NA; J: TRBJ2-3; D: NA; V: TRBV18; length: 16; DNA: TGTGCCAGCTCACCCTCGGGGCAGGGGGACTCATATACGCAGTATTTT; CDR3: CASSPSGQGDSYTQYF
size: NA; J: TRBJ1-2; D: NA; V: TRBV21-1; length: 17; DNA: TGTGCCAGCAGCACGCAGGAACCAAGAGACACTAACTATGGCTACACCTTC; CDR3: CASSTQEPRDTNYGYTF
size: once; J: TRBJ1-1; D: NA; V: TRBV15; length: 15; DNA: TGTGCCACCAGCAGAGAGCACAGATTGAACACTGAAGCTTTCTTT; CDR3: CATSREHRLNTEAFF
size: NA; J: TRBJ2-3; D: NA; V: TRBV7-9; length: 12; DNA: TGTGCCAGCAGGACAGATCCAGATACGCAGTATTTT; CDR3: CASRTDPDTQYF
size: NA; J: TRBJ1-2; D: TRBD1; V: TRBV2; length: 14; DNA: TGTGCCAGCAGTGAGTTACAGGGGGCGCAGGGCTACACCTTC; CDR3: CASSELQGAQGYTF
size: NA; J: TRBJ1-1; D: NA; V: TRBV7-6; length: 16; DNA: TGTGCCAGCAGCCCCAACATGGGCAATATACGCAGTGAAGCTTTCTTT; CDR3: CASSPNMGNIRSEAFF
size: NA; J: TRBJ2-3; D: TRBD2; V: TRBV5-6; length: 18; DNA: TGTGCCAGCAGCTCCCAGACGAGCGGGGGCCTTAGCACAGATACGCAGTATTTT; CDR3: CASSSQTSGGLSTDTQYF
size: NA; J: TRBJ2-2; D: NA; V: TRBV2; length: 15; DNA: TGTGCCAGCAGGGACAGATTTTTAGGGATCGGGGAGCTGTTTTTT; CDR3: CASRDRFLGIGELFF
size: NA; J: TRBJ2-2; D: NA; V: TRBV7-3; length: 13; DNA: TGTGCCAGCAGGGCTAGCCACACCGGGGAGCTGTTTTTT; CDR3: CASRASHTGELFF
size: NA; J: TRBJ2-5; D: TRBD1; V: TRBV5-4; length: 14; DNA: TGTGCCAGCAGCTGGGACAGGGACCAAGAGACCCAGTACTTC; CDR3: CASSWDRDQETQYF
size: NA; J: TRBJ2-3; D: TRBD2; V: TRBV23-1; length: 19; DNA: TGCGCCAGCAGTCAAATCTCGTGGGGGACTAGCGCGTACCCAGATACGCAGTATTTT; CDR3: CASSQISWGTSAYPDTQYF
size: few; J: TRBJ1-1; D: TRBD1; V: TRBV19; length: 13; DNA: TGTGCCAGTCAGGACAGGAGGAACACTGAAGCTTTCTTT; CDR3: CASQDRRNTEAFF
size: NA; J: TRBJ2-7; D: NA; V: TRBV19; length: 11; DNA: TGTGCCAGTACCGACAGCTACGAGCAGTACTTC; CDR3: CASTDSYEQYF
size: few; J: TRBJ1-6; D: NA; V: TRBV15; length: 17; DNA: TGTGCCACCAGCAGAGATTGGGGCCCCCTACATAATTCACCCCTCCACTTT; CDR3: CATSRDWGPLHNSPLHF
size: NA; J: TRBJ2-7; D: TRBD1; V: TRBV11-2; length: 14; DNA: TGTGCCAGCAGCCTCGGGACAGGGGGCTACGAGCAGTACTTC; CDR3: CASSLGTGGYEQYF
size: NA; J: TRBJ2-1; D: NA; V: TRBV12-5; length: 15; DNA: TGTGCTAGTGCCCCGCTGGCGGGGCCGAGCAATGAGCAGTTCTTC; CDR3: CASAPLAGPSNEQFF
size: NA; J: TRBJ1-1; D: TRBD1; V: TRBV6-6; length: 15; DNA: TGTGCCAGCAGTCCCGGGGACAGGGGGCTTACTGAAGCTTTCTTT; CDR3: CASSPGDRGLTEAFF
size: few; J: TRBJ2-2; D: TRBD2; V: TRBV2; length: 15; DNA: TGTGCCAGCAGCCCTGGGACTAGTAACACCGGGGAGCTGTTTTTT; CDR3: CASSPGTSNTGELFF
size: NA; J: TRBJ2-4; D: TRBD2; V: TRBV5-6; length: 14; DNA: TGTGCCAGCAGTTGGGGGGGGGCCAAAAACATTCAGTACTTC; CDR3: CASSWGGAKNIQYF
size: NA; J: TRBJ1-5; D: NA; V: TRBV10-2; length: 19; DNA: TGCGCCAGCAGTGGAAAGCCCCGGACACCAGATTATAGCAATCAGCCCCAGCATTTT; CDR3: CASSGKPRTPDYSNQPQHF